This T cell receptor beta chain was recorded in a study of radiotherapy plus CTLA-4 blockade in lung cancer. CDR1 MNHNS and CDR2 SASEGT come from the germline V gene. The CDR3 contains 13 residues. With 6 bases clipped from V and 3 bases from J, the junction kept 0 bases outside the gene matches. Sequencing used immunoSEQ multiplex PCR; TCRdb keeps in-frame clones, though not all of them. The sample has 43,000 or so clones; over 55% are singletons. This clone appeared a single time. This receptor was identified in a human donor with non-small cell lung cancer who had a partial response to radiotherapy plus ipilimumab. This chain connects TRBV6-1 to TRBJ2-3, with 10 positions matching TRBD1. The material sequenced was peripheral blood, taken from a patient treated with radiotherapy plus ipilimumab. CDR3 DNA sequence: TGTGCCAGCAGGGACAGGGGGACAGATACGCAGTATTTT. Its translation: CASRDRGTDTQYF.